This record looks at one TCR beta chain sequence and its context. The length of the CDR3 is 17 residues. The V and J ends lost 3 bases and 4 bases, in that order; junction bases with no gene match: 10. Germline V lookup: CDR1 MDHEN, CDR2 SYDVKM. The data were obtained in a study of blood T cell repertoires in COVID-19. Authors' methods: Estimation of nucleated cell counts was performed using reference gene primer amplification. Only in-frame clones appear in the TCRdb table, and some are missing; sequencing was by immunoSEQ multiplex PCR. V, J and clone size are taken as reported in that table, and D and trimming were inferred from the DNA itself. The table has approximately 290,000 clones, more than 80% seen once. Cohorts were based on clinical histories the participants reported.

The V call is TRBV28, the J call TRBJ1-3, with 9 bases matching TRBD1. The material sequenced was PBMCs or T cells enriched from blood (not recorded which). The TCR sequence derives from a woman aged 25-40 years who had recovered from COVID-19. In DNA, the CDR3 is TGTGCCAGCAGTTTTCCCCGGACAGGGGCATCAGGAAACACCATATATTTT. It specifies CASSFPRTGASGNTIYF.